The entry that follows covers one TCR beta chain sequence. V dropped 8 bases and J dropped 6; count of bases not matched to a gene: 7. Germline V gene sequence: CDR1 LGHNA, CDR2 YNFKEQ. The CDR3 spans 14 residues. This specimen belongs to a study of T cells in Graves' hyperthyroidism and ophthalmopathy. Using RNA transcripts as the source, TCR beta CDR3 regions were amplified. In the first-round RT-PCR of the TCR CDR3, the HTBI primer set was used. TCRdb re-called the multiplex PCR reads through MiXCR, storing one row per CDR3 protein. The data contain roughly 200,000 distinct CDR3 sequences, about 15% of them seen just once; the ten biggest clones take up roughly 55%.

Sequenced: blood. The receptor was isolated from a woman in her forties or fifties with Graves' hyperthyroidism. The chain is built from TRBV4-2 and TRBJ2-2; 9 bases fit TRBD2. CDR3 nucleotide sequence: TGTGCCAGCGGACCTAGCGGGAAGGCCGGGGAGCTGTTTTTT. It specifies CASGPSGKAGELFF.